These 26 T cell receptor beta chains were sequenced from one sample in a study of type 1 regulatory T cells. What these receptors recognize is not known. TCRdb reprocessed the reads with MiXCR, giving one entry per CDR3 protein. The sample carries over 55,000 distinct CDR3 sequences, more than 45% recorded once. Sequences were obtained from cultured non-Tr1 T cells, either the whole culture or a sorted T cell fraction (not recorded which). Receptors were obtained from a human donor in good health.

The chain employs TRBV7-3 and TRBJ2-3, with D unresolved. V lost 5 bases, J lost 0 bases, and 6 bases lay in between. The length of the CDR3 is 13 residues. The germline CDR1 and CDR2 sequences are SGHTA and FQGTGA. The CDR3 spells CASSEVSTDTQYF. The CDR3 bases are TGTGCCAGCAGCGAAGTGAGCACAGATACGCAGTATTTT.

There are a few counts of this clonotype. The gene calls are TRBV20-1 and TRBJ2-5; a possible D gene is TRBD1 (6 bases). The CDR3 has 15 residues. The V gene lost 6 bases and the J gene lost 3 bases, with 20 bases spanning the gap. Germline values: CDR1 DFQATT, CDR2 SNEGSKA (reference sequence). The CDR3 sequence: CSAPRQVDFEETQYF. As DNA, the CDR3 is TGCAGTGCCCCCCGACAGGTTGACTTCGAAGAGACCCAGTACTTC.

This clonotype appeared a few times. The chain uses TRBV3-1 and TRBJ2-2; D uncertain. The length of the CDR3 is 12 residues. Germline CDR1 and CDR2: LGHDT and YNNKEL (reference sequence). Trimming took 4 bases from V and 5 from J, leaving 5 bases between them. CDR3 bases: TGTGCCAGCAGCCCTAGGACCGGGGAGCTGTTTTTT. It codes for CASSPRTGELFF.

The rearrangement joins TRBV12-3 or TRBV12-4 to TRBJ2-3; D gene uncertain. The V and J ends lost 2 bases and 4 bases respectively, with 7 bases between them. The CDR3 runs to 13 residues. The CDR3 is CASSLKAADTQYF. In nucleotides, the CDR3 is TGTGCCAGCAGTTTAAAAGCAGCAGATACGCAGTATTTT.

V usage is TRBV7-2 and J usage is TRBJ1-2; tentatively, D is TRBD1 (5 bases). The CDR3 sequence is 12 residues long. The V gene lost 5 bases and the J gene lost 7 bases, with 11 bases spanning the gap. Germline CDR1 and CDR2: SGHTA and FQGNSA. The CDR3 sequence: CASSIPRGGYTF. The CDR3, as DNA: TGTGCCAGCAGCATCCCTAGGGGTGGCTACACCTTC.

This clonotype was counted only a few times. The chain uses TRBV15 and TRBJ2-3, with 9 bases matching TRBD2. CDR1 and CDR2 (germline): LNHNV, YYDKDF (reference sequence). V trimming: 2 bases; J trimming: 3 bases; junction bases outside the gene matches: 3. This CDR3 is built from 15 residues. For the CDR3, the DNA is TGTGCCACCAGCAGAACGACTAGCGGTACAGATACGCAGTATTTT. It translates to CATSRTTSGTDTQYF. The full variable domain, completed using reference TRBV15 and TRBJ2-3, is DAMVIQNPRYQVTQFGKPVTLSCSQTLNHNVMYWYQQKSSQAPKLLFHYYDKDFNNEADTPDNFQSRRPNTSFCFLDIRSPGLGDTAMYLCATSRTTSGTDTQYFGPGTRLTVL.

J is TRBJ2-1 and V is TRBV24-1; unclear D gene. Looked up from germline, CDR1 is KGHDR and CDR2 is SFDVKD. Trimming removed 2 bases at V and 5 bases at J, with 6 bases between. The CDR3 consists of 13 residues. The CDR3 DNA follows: TGTGCCACCAGTGATTCTCCGGACAATGAGCAGTTCTTC. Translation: CATSDSPDNEQFF.

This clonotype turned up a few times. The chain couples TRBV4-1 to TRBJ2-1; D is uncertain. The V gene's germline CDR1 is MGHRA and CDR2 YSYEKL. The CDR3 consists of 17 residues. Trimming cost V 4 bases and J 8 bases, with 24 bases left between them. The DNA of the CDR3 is TGCGCCAGCAGCCCGCGCTTCCCGGCTCAAGGGTGGGATGAGCAGTTCTTC. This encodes CASSPRFPAQGWDEQFF.

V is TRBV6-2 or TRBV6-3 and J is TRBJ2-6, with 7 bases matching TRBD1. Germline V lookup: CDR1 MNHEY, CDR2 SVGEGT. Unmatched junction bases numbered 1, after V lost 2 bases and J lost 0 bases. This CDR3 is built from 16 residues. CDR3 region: CASSYEGASGANVLTF. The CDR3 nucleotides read TGTGCCAGCAGTTACGAGGGGGCCTCTGGGGCCAACGTCCTGACTTTC.

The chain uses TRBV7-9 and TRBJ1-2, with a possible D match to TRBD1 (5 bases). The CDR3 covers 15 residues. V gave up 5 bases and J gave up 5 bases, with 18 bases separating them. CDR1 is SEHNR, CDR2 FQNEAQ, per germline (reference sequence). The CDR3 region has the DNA TGTGCCAGCAGCCCTCAACCCCTCAGGGAGTATGGCTACACCTTC. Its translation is CASSPQPLREYGYTF.

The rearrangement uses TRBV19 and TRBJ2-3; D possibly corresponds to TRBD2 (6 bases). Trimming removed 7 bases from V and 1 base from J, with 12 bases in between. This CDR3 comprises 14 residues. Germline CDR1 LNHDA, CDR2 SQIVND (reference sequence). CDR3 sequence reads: CASTPGTRTDTQYF. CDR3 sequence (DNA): TGTGCCAGTACCCCAGGGACTCGCACAGATACGCAGTATTTT.

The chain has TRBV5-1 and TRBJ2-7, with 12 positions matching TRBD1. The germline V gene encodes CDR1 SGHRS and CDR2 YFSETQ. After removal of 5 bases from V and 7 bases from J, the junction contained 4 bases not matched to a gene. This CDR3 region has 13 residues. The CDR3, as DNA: TGCGCCAGCAGGGGACAGGGGGCGAGGGAGCAGTACTTC. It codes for CASRGQGAREQYF.

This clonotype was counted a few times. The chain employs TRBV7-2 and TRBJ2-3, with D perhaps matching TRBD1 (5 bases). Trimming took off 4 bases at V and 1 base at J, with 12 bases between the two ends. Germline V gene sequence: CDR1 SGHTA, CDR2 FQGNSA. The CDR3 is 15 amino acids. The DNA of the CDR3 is TGTGCCAGCAGCTCCTCAGGGATGGGCACAGATACGCAGTATTTT. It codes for CASSSSGMGTDTQYF.

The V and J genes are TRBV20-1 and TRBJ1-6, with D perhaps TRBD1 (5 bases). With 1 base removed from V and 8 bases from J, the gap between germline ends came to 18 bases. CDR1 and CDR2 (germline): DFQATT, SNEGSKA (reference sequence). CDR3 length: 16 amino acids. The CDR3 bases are TGCAGTGCTAGAGCTGAGGACGGGGGTGACGATTCACCCCTCCACTTT. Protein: CSARAEDGGDDSPLHF.

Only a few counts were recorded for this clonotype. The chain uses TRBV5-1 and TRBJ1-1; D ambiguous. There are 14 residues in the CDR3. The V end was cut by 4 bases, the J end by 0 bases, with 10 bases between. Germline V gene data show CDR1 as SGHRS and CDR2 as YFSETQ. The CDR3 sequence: CASSADTMNTEAFF. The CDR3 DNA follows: TGCGCCAGCAGCGCTGATACGATGAACACTGAAGCTTTCTTT.

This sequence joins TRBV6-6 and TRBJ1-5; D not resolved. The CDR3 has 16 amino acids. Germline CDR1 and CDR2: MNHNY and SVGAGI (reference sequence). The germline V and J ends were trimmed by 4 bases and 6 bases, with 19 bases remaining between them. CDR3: CASSLSRPPSGQPQHF. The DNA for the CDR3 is TGTGCCAGCAGTTTATCCAGACCTCCGAGCGGTCAGCCCCAGCATTTT.

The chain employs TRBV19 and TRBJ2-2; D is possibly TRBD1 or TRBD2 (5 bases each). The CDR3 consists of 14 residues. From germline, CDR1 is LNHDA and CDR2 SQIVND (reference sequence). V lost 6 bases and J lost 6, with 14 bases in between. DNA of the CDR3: TGTGCCAGTAGCCCGCGGCAGGGAGCCGGGGAGCTGTTTTTT. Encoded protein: CASSPRQGAGELFF.

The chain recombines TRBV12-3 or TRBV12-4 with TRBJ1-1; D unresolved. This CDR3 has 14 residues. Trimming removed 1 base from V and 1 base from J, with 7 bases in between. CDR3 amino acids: CASSLVWQNTEAFF. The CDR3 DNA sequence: TGTGCCAGCAGTTTAGTCTGGCAGAACACTGAAGCTTTCTTT.

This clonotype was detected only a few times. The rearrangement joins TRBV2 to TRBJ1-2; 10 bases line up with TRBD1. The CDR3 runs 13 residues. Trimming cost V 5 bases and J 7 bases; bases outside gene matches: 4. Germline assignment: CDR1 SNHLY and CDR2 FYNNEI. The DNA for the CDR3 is TGTGCCAGCAGTACTGGGGACAGGGGTGGCTACACCTTC. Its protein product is CASSTGDRGGYTF. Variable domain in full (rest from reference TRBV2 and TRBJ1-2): EPEVTQTPSHQVTQMGQEVILRCVPISNHLYFYWYRQILGQKVEFLVSFYNNEISEKSEIFDDQFSVERPDGSNFTLKIRSTKLEDSAMYFCASSTGDRGGYTFGSGTRLTVV.

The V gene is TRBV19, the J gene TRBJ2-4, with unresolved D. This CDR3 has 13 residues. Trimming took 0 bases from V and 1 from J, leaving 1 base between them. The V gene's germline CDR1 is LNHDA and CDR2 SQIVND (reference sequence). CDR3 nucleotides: TGTGCCAGTAGTATAGAGGCCAAAAACATTCAGTACTTC. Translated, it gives CASSIEAKNIQYF.

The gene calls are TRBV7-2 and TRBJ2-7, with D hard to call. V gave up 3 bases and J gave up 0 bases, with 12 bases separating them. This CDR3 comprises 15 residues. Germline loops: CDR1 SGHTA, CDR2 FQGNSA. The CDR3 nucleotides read TGTGCCAGCAGCTTCGGTCGCAGCAGCTCCTACGAGCAGTACTTC. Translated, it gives CASSFGRSSSYEQYF.

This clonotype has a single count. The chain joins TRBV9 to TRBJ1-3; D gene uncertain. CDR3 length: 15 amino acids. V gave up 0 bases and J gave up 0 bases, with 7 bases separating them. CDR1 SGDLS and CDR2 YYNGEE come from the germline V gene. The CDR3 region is CASSVEASSGNTIYF. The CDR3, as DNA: TGTGCCAGCAGCGTAGAAGCGAGCTCTGGAAACACCATATATTTT.

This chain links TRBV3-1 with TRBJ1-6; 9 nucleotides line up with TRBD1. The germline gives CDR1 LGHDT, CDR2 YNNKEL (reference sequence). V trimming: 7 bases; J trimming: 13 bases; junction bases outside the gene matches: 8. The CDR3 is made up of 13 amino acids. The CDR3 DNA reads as TGTGCCAGCACTCCCGGGACAGGGTTCCCCCTCCACTTT. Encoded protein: CASTPGTGFPLHF.

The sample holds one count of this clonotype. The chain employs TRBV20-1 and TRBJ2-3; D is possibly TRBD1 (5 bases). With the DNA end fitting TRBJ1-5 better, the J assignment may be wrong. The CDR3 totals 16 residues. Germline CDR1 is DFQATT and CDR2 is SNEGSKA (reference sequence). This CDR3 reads CSARIGAVRSRDTQHF. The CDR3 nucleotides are TGCAGTGCTCGTATCGGGGCGGTACGGTCTCGAGATACGCAGCATTTT.

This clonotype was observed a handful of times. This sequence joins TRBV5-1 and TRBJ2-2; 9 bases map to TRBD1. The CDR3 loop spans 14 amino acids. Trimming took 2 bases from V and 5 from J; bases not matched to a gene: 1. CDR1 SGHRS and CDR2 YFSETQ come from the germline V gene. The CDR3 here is CASSFGTGTGELFF. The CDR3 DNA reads TGCGCCAGCAGCTTCGGGACAGGGACCGGGGAGCTGTTTTTT.

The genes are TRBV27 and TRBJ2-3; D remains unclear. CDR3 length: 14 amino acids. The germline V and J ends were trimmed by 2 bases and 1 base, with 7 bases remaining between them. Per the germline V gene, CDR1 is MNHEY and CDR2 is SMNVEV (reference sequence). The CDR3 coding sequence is TGTGCCAGCAGTTTACAACGTGGCACAGATACGCAGTATTTT. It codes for CASSLQRGTDTQYF.